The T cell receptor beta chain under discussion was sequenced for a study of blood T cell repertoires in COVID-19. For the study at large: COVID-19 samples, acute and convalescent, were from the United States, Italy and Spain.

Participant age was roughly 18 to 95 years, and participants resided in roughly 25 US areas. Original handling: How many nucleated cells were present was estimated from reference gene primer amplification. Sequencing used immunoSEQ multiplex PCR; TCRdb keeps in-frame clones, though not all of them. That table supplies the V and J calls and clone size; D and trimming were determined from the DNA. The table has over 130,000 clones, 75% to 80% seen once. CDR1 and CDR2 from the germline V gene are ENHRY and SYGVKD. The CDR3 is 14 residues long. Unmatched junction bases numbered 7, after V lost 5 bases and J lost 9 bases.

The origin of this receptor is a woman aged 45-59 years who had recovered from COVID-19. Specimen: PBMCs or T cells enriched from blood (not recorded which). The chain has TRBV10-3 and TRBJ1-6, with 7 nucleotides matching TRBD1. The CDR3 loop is CAISFTGDGSPLHF. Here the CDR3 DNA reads TGTGCCATCAGTTTTACAGGGGATGGTTCACCCCTCCACTTT.